Reported below is one T cell receptor beta chain. Its antigen is undetermined. The repertoire was sequenced with immunoSEQ multiplex PCR; TCRdb's copy has only in-frame clones and lacks some. Of a few million clones in the sample, roughly 93% were seen once. Participating donors were healthy, HIV-negative adults free of recent acute infections or vaccinations. CDR3 size: 13 residues. Germline CDR1 SEHNR, CDR2 FQNEAQ (reference sequence). The V gene end was trimmed by 3 bases and the J gene end by 10 bases; junction bases not matched to a gene: 7. The data derive from a study of shared clonotypes between healthy human individuals. Study-level results: Clonotypes not shared had lower generation probabilities than those common to all four donors.

Sequencing was carried out using naive CD4+ T cells from PBMCs. Subset noted: CD45RA+ positively selected. This chain uses TRBV7-9 with TRBJ1-1, with 8 nucleotides matching TRBD1. This receptor was identified in a man between 18 and 29 years old in good health. Some clones in this sample may be carry-over from other donors' samples. The CDR3 DNA is TGTGCCAGCAGCTTGAGGGACAGGCTTTCAGCTTTCTTT. It is translated as CASSLRDRLSAFF.